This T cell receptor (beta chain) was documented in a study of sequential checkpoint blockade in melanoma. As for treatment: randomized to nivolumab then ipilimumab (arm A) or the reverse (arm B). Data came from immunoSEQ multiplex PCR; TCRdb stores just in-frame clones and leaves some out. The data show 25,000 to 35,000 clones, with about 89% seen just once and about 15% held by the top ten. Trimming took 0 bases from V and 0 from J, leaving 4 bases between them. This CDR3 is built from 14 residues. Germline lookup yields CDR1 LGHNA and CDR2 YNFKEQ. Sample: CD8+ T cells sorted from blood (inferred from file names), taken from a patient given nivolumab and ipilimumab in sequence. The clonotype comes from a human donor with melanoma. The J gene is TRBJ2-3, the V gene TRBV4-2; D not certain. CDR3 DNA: TGTGCCAGCAGCCAAGAAGCGAGCACAGATACGCAGTATTTT. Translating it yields CASSQEASTDTQYF.